A single sample is the source of the 32 T cell receptor beta chains below, sequenced in a study of blood T cell repertoires in COVID-19. Here immunoSEQ multiplex PCR was the method, and the copy in TCRdb shows in-frame clones only, minus some. The data contain approximately 280,000 clones, around nine tenths of them seen just once; the ten biggest clones take up approximately 2%. Specimen: PBMCs or T cells enriched from blood (not recorded which). Source of these receptors: a woman between 55 and 75 years old who had recovered from COVID-19.

This clone has only a few counts. The chain has TRBV2 and TRBJ1-3, with 8 bases aligning to TRBD1. CDR1 and CDR2 (germline): SNHLY, FYNNEI. The CDR3 totals 13 residues. Trimming cost V 6 bases and J 8 bases; bases outside gene matches: 6. CDR3: CASSSDRGDTIYF. Written as DNA, the CDR3 is TGTGCCAGCAGCTCCGACAGGGGTGACACCATATATTTT. The full variable domain, its missing parts supplied by reference TRBV2 and TRBJ1-3, is EPEVTQTPSHQVTQMGQEVILRCVPISNHLYFYWYRQILGQKVEFLVSFYNNEISEKSEIFDDQFSVERPDGSNFTLKIRSTKLEDSAMYFCASSSDRGDTIYFGEGSWLTVV.

The count of this clone is one. This chain joins TRBV7-3 and TRBJ2-3; the D gene is possibly TRBD1 (5 bases). V was shortened by 5 bases and J by 6 bases, with 18 bases between the two germline ends. The CDR3 totals 15 residues. Germline V gene sequence: CDR1 SGHTA, CDR2 FQGTGA. In DNA, the CDR3 is TGTGCCAGCAGCCTAGTCGGGCAGGGCCTGGATACGCAGTATTTT. The encoded protein is CASSLVGQGLDTQYF.

V is TRBV5-1 and J is TRBJ1-2; perhaps TRBD1 as D (5 bases). Germline CDR1 reads SGHRS; CDR2 reads YFSETQ. The CDR3 is made up of 16 amino acids. Deletions cut 1 base from V and 4 bases from J, with 17 bases between. For the CDR3, the DNA is TGCGCCAGCAGCTTGTCCGACACGACAGAGCGCTATGGCTACACCTTC. This gives the protein CASSLSDTTERYGYTF.

The genes are TRBV19 and TRBJ1-2; D uncertain. Trimming stripped 6 bases from V and 8 bases from J, with 22 bases between. The CDR3 length is 15 residues. The V gene's germline CDR1 is LNHDA and CDR2 SQIVND (reference sequence). The CDR3 spells CASSDPSGPSWGYTF. CDR3 sequence (DNA): TGTGCCAGTAGCGACCCCAGCGGCCCCAGTTGGGGCTACACCTTC.

The chain joins TRBV3-1 (or the pseudogene TRBV3-2) to TRBJ1-5, with D possibly matching TRBD1 (6 bases). Germline V lookup: CDR1 LGHDT, CDR2 YNNKEL (reference sequence). The CDR3 consists of 16 residues. V lost 0 bases and J 4 bases, leaving 13 bases between the germline ends. Here the CDR3 reads CASSQEGGLGNQPQHF. CDR3 DNA sequence: TGTGCCAGCAGCCAAGAAGGGGGTCTTGGAAATCAGCCCCAGCATTTT.

The J gene is TRBJ2-1, the V gene TRBV6-5; the D gene is possibly TRBD1 (6 bases). Germline V lookup: CDR1 MNHEY, CDR2 SVGAGI. CDR3 length: 12 residues. Trimming pared 0 bases from V and 9 bases from J, leaving 6 bases between. CDR3 in DNA: TGTGCCAGCAGTTACTCGGGGGCTGAGCAGTTCTTC. This encodes CASSYSGAEQFF.

V usage is TRBV7-6 and J usage is TRBJ2-1; weak D call: TRBD2 (6 bases). This CDR3 spans 15 amino acids. V gave up 5 bases and J gave up 7 bases, with 18 bases separating them. Germline assignment: CDR1 SGHVS and CDR2 FNYEAQ. Here the CDR3 DNA reads TGTGCCAGCAGCCCACGGACTACTCCAGAAAATGAGCAGTTCTTC. Amino acid sequence: CASSPRTTPENEQFF.

The chain carries TRBV27 and TRBJ1-6, with a tentative D call TRBD1 (5 bases). The germline CDR1 and CDR2 sequences are MNHEY and SMNVEV (reference sequence). There are 15 residues in the CDR3. The germline V and J ends were trimmed by 6 bases and 2 bases, with 11 bases remaining between them. CDR3 amino acids: CASRGQGAYNSPLHF. The DNA for the CDR3 is TGTGCCAGCAGGGGGCAGGGCGCCTATAATTCACCCCTCCACTTT.

This clone was counted once. This rearrangement joins TRBV5-1 to TRBJ1-2; no clear D gene. Trimming left V 4 bases short and J 4 bases short, with 11 bases between. The CDR3 is made up of 13 amino acids. Per the germline V gene, CDR1 is SGHRS and CDR2 is YFSETQ. Here the CDR3 reads CASSPPSGYGYTF. The DNA of the CDR3 is TGCGCCAGCAGCCCTCCGAGTGGCTATGGCTACACCTTC.

The chain recombines TRBV5-1 with TRBJ2-3; the match to TRBD2 covers 11 bases. Trimming cost V 0 bases and J 4 bases; bases outside gene matches: 4. This CDR3 contains 16 residues. CDR1 is SGHRS and CDR2 is YFSETQ in the germline V gene. CDR3 in DNA: TGCGCCAGCAGCTTGGGGCTAGCGGGAGGTGCAGATACGCAGTATTTT. This encodes CASSLGLAGGADTQYF.

As for this clone: Within the sample, other DNA sequences also encode this same CDR3. The CDR3 is CASSRAGTEAFF. DNA of the CDR3: TGTGCCAGCTCACGCGCAGGTACTGAAGCTTTCTTT. The chain links TRBV18 to TRBJ1-1; unclear D gene. V was cut by 4 bases and J by 5 bases, with 8 bases left in between. Germline V gene sequence: CDR1 KGHSH, CDR2 LQKENI. The CDR3 runs to 12 residues.

V is TRBV6-5 and J is TRBJ2-7; D might be TRBD2 (6 bases). Trimming left V 8 bases short and J 0 bases short, with 11 bases between. The germline gives CDR1 MNHEY, CDR2 SVGAGI. CDR3 length: 13 amino acids. The CDR3 region has the DNA TGTGCCAGCGGCCGGGGGAGCTCCTACGAGCAGTACTTC. Its translation: CASGRGSSYEQYF.

V is TRBV5-4 and J is TRBJ2-3, with TRBD1 matching 7 bases. Germline assignment: CDR1 SGHNT and CDR2 YYREEE (reference sequence). The CDR3 totals 16 residues. V shed 0 bases, J shed 0 bases, and the junction held 4 bases outside the gene matches. The CDR3: CASSLVGRGSTDTQYF. As DNA, the CDR3 is TGTGCCAGCAGCTTGGTTGGCAGGGGGAGCACAGATACGCAGTATTTT.

The rearrangement joins TRBV6-5 to TRBJ1-1; a weak D match, TRBD1 (6 bases). The CDR3 spans 13 residues. Per the germline V gene, CDR1 is MNHEY and CDR2 is SVGAGI. The ends were cut back, 7 bases at V and 8 bases at J, with 17 bases in the middle. The CDR3, as DNA: TGTGCCAGCAAAAACAGGGAAAGAAGAGAAGCTTTCTTT. It encodes CASKNRERREAFF.

This rearrangement joins TRBV10-3 to TRBJ2-5; TRBD2 aligns across 9 bases. Germline V lookup: CDR1 ENHRY, CDR2 SYGVKD. V lost 4 bases to trimming and J lost 2 bases; unmatched junction nucleotides: 5. The CDR3 runs to 15 residues. The CDR3 spells CAISGASGKQETQYF. DNA of the CDR3: TGTGCCATCAGTGGCGCTAGCGGGAAACAAGAGACCCAGTACTTC.

V is TRBV19 and J is TRBJ2-6; D is undetermined. V dropped 10 bases and J dropped 0 bases, with 19 bases sitting between them. Germline V gene sequence: CDR1 LNHDA, CDR2 SQIVND (reference sequence). The CDR3 is 17 residues long. CDR3 nucleotide sequence: TGTGCCACCCTGCCCAGAACTCGCGGCTCTGGGGCCAACGTCCTGACTTTC. Residues: CATLPRTRGSGANVLTF.

The chain has TRBV5-1 and TRBJ1-6; TRBD1 aligns across 9 bases. Germline V gene data show CDR1 as SGHRS and CDR2 as YFSETQ. The CDR3 length is 14 residues. Losses at the gene ends were 4 bases for V and 10 bases for J; bases not matched to a gene: 6. The CDR3 bases are TGCGCCAGCAGCGGACAGGGGAGTGGATCACCCCTCCACTTT. Residues: CASSGQGSGSPLHF.

The J gene is TRBJ2-5, the V gene TRBV9; TRBD2 aligns across 9 bases. With V trimmed by 0 bases and J by 5 bases, 8 bases remained unmatched. CDR3 size: 16 residues. Germline-derived CDR1 and CDR2 are SGDLS and YYNGEE. DNA for the CDR3: TGTGCCAGCAGCGTAGGCGTAGCGGGAGAGGTGGAGACCCAGTACTTC. Its protein is CASSVGVAGEVETQYF.

V usage is TRBV28 and J usage is TRBJ1-4; TRBD1 matches at 11 bases. Germline values: CDR1 MDHEN, CDR2 SYDVKM. The CDR3 sequence is 16 residues long. V gave up 4 bases and J gave up 3 bases; unmatched junction bases: 4. The CDR3 is CASSSPGQGANEKLFF. DNA of the CDR3: TGTGCCAGCAGTTCACCGGGACAGGGGGCTAATGAAAAACTGTTTTTT.

This sequence joins TRBV5-6 and TRBJ1-5, with unresolved D. CDR1 is SGHDT and CDR2 is YYEEEE in the germline V gene. Trimming took 4 bases from V and 0 from J, leaving 11 bases between them. The CDR3 extends over 15 amino acids. The CDR3 region is CASSLGIYSNQPQHF. For the CDR3, the DNA is TGTGCCAGCAGCCTCGGGATTTATAGCAATCAGCCCCAGCATTTT. Complete variable domain (other parts from reference TRBV5-6 and TRBJ1-5): DAGVTQSPTHLIKTRGQQVTLRCSPKSGHDTVSWYQQALGQGPQFIFQYYEEEERQRGNFPDRFSGHQFPNYSSELNVNALLLGDSALYLCASSLGIYSNQPQHFGDGTRLSIL.

Concerning this clone: The same CDR3 arises from other DNA sequences in this sample as well. The rearrangement links TRBV2 to TRBJ2-3; possible D gene TRBD1, 7 bases. Germline-derived CDR1 and CDR2 are SNHLY and FYNNEI. The CDR3 is 15 residues long. The V and J ends lost 4 bases and 3 bases respectively, with 14 bases between them. This CDR3 reads CASSGRSGGTDTQYF. CDR3 bases: TGTGCCAGCAGTGGGCGGTCAGGGGGGACAGATACGCAGTATTTT.

V is TRBV28 and J is TRBJ1-1, with a weak D call TRBD1 (6 bases). From germline, CDR1 is MDHEN and CDR2 SYDVKM. Trimming took off 10 bases at V and 5 bases at J, with 17 bases between the two ends. The CDR3 is 13 amino acids. The CDR3, as DNA: TGTGCCACCGGGGGGGCTCGGGTTACTGAAGCTTTCTTT. This sequence encodes CATGGARVTEAFF.

CDR3 in DNA: TGTGCCAGTAGTATAGAAACCGGGCCCCAGCATTTT. Protein sequence: CASSIETGPQHF. The rearrangement uses TRBV19 and TRBJ1-5; D gene uncertain. Trimming cost V 0 bases and J 9 bases, with 6 bases left between them. Germline V gene data show CDR1 as LNHDA and CDR2 as SQIVND (reference sequence). This CDR3 contains 12 residues. Using reference TRBV19 and TRBJ1-5 for the parts outside the CDR3, the full variable domain is DGGITQSPKYLFRKEGQNVTLSCEQNLNHDAMYWYRQDPGQGLRLIYYSQIVNDFQKGDIAEGYSVSREKKESFPLTVTSAQKNPTAFYLCASSIETGPQHFGDGTRLSIL.

In this sample, this clone turned up once. This chain uses TRBV18 with TRBJ2-3, with 8 bases fitting TRBD2. This CDR3 contains 16 residues. CDR1 and CDR2 (germline): KGHSH, LQKENI. With V trimmed by 5 bases and J by 3 bases, 10 bases remained unmatched. This CDR3 reads CASSSLLSGGTDTQYF. Written as DNA, the CDR3 is TGTGCCAGCTCATCCTTACTAAGCGGGGGAACAGATACGCAGTATTTT.

The rearrangement links TRBV29-1 to TRBJ1-3; unclear D gene. The CDR3 covers 12 residues. V lost 8 bases and J lost 1, with 9 bases in between. CDR1 is SQVTM, CDR2 ANQGSEA, per germline. The DNA of the CDR3 is TGCAGCCTACAGACATCTGGAAACACCATATATTTT. This translates into CSLQTSGNTIYF.

The chain uses TRBV7-2 and TRBJ2-7; TRBD1 agrees at 7 bases. J lost 2 bases, V lost 3 bases, and 10 bases had no gene match. This CDR3 is built from 16 residues. Germline V gene data show CDR1 as SGHTA and CDR2 as FQGNSA. CDR3 sequence reads: CASSFRADRDTYEQYF. In nucleotides, the CDR3 is TGTGCCAGCAGCTTCAGAGCCGACAGGGACACCTACGAGCAGTACTTC.

The CDR3 protein is CSVFSSGRGGGNEQFF. The DNA for the CDR3 is TGCAGCGTCTTCAGTAGCGGGAGAGGCGGGGGCAATGAGCAGTTCTTC. This chain connects TRBV29-1 to TRBJ2-1; 9 bases match TRBD2. V trimming: 6 bases; J trimming: 6 bases; junction bases outside the gene matches: 15. Per germline, CDR1 SQVTM and CDR2 ANQGSEA. This CDR3 comprises 16 residues.

V is TRBV5-1 and J is TRBJ2-5, with TRBD2 as a possible D gene (6 bases). Germline V gives CDR1 SGHRS, CDR2 YFSETQ. This CDR3 has 15 amino acids. V was trimmed by 2 bases and J by 1 base, leaving 12 bases between them. The CDR3 loop is CASSFLADLQETQYF. The DNA of the CDR3 is TGCGCCAGCAGCTTCTTAGCGGACCTCCAAGAGACCCAGTACTTC.

This sequence joins TRBV5-8 and TRBJ2-3; a weak D match, TRBD1 (5 bases). Between the trimmed V and J ends, which lost 4 bases and 3 bases, there was a span of 15 bases. The CDR3 extends over 15 amino acids. CDR1 and CDR2 from the germline V gene are SGHTS and YDEGEE. CDR3 sequence (DNA): TGTGCCAGCAGCCTCCGACAGATTGGGACAGATACGCAGTATTTT. Translated, it gives CASSLRQIGTDTQYF.

J is TRBJ1-2 and V is TRBV3-1 (or the pseudogene TRBV3-2), with D possibly matching TRBD1 (6 bases). V lost 4 bases and J 7 bases, leaving 16 bases between the germline ends. The germline CDR1 and CDR2 sequences are LGHDT and YNNKEL (reference sequence). CDR3 length: 14 residues. CDR3 nucleotides: TGTGCCAGCAGCCCGCAAGGGACACGAGGTGGCTACACCTTC. Translation: CASSPQGTRGGYTF.

The chain has TRBV11-2 and TRBJ2-1; D is possibly TRBD2 (5 bases). The germline V and J ends were trimmed by 3 bases and 8 bases, with 8 bases remaining between them. The CDR3 totals 12 residues. CDR1 and CDR2 from the germline V gene are SGHAT and FQNNGV. Written as DNA, the CDR3 is TGTGCCAGCAGCTTTTCGGGATATGAGCAGTTCTTC. Residues: CASSFSGYEQFF.

The gene calls are TRBV30 and TRBJ2-5; no definite D call. Germline lookup yields CDR1 GTSNPN and CDR2 SVGIG (reference sequence). V shed 2 bases and J shed 5 bases, with 12 bases lying between them. CDR3 length: 13 residues. The CDR3 DNA reads as TGTGCCTGGAGTACCCCCGAAGAGGAGACCCAGTACTTC. Translating it yields CAWSTPEEETQYF. Full variable domain (missing parts from reference TRBV30 and TRBJ2-5): SQTIHQWPATLVQPVGSPLSLECTVEGTSNPNLYWYRQAAGRGLQLLFYSVGIGQISSEVPQNLSASRPQDRQFILSSKKLLLSDSGFYLCAWSTPEEETQYFGPGTRLLVL.